This T cell receptor beta chain was profiled in a study of T cells in Graves' hyperthyroidism and ophthalmopathy. In its sample, this clonotype was seen many times. V dropped 2 bases and J dropped 2 bases, with 7 bases sitting between them. CDR1 is LGHDT, CDR2 YNNKEL, per germline (reference sequence). The CDR3 extends over 14 amino acids. Amplified TCR beta CDR3 regions derived from RNA transcripts. HTBI primers were the set used in a first-round RT-PCR of the TCR CDR3. TCRdb independently ran MiXCR on the multiplex PCR reads; one entry per CDR3 protein. This table has about 210,000 distinct CDR3 sequences, about a sixth appearing once.

This TCR was recovered from a man aged 50 to 59 with Graves' hyperthyroidism. Specimen: blood. V and J are TRBV3-1 and TRBJ2-1; possibly TRBD1 or TRBD2 for D (5 bases each). CDR3 amino acids: CASSQTGPYNEQFF. The CDR3 nucleotides read TGTGCCAGCAGCCAAACGGGACCCTACAATGAGCAGTTCTTC.